Following are 15 T cell receptor beta chains from one sample sequenced in a study of identical twins' blood T cells. MiXCR, run by TCRdb on the 5' RACE reads, gives a single entry per CDR3 protein. In the table there are 350,000 to 400,000 distinct CDR3 sequences, about 28% of which are singletons. Sequencing was carried out using PBMCs. Source of these receptors: a woman aged 18 to 55 in good health.

The chain carries TRBV3-1 and TRBJ2-7; D call uncertain. V was shortened by 4 bases and J by 0 bases, with 10 bases between the two germline ends. Germline CDR1 is LGHDT and CDR2 is YNNKEL (reference sequence). The CDR3 extends over 14 amino acids. Here the CDR3 reads CASSPQALSYEQYF. CDR3 sequence (DNA): TGTGCCAGCAGCCCCCAAGCCCTCTCCTACGAGCAGTACTTC.

This clonotype was observed a handful of times. This chain uses TRBV18 with TRBJ1-1, with TRBD1 identical over 9 bases. CDR1 KGHSH and CDR2 LQKENI come from the germline V gene. After removal of 3 bases from V and 6 bases from J, the junction contained 5 bases not matched to a gene. The CDR3 loop spans 14 amino acids. In DNA form, the CDR3 reads TGTGCCAGCTCACCGGGACAGGGTTGGGCTGAAGCTTTCTTT. It specifies CASSPGQGWAEAFF.

This clonotype appeared many times. The genes are TRBV10-3 and TRBJ2-3; D unresolved. The CDR3 extends over 15 amino acids. Germline V lookup: CDR1 ENHRY, CDR2 SYGVKD. V lost 2 bases and J lost 2, with 11 bases in between. CDR3: CAISETKGNTDTQYF. The CDR3 coding sequence is TGTGCCATCAGTGAGACGAAGGGTAACACAGATACGCAGTATTTT.

This clonotype was recorded a few times. V and J are TRBV5-1 and TRBJ2-3; D gene ambiguous. The CDR3 extends over 12 amino acids. Germline CDR1 is SGHRS and CDR2 is YFSETQ. The ends were cut back, 4 bases at V and 4 bases at J, with 7 bases in the middle. This CDR3 is CASSAEADTQYF. The CDR3 DNA follows: TGCGCCAGCAGCGCCGAGGCAGATACGCAGTATTTT.

The V gene is TRBV3-1, the J gene TRBJ2-7; D gene ambiguous. This CDR3 contains 13 residues. Germline CDR1 LGHDT, CDR2 YNNKEL (reference sequence). V lost 1 base and J 2 bases, leaving 6 bases between the germline ends. The CDR3 bases are TGTGCCAGCAGCCAAGTGGCGACCTACGAGCAGTACTTC. Its protein is CASSQVATYEQYF.

The chain links TRBV24-1 to TRBJ2-1, with 13 bases aligning to TRBD2. V lost 2 bases to trimming and J lost 7 bases; unmatched junction nucleotides: 4. The germline CDR1 and CDR2 sequences are KGHDR and SFDVKD. This CDR3 is built from 16 residues. The DNA for the CDR3 is TGTGCCACCAGTGATTGGACTAGCGGGAGAAAGAATGAGCAGTTCTTC. It codes for CATSDWTSGRKNEQFF.

This clonotype was recorded a few times. The V and J genes are TRBV7-8 and TRBJ2-7; D possibly corresponds to TRBD1 (6 bases). This CDR3 is built from 15 residues. The germline V gene encodes CDR1 SGHVS and CDR2 FQNEAQ. With 0 bases removed from V and 1 base from J, the gap between germline ends came to 10 bases. The CDR3 sequence: CASSLAQGPSYEQYF. CDR3 DNA sequence: TGTGCCAGCAGCTTAGCACAGGGACCTTCCTACGAGCAGTACTTC.

The chain links TRBV24-1 to TRBJ2-5; D may be TRBD2 (5 bases). Trimming pared 9 bases from V and 5 bases from J, leaving 18 bases between. This CDR3 comprises 14 residues. Germline V lookup: CDR1 KGHDR, CDR2 SFDVKD. The CDR3 DNA reads as TGTGCCACCTTCGACCCGGAAACGGGGGAGACCCAGTACTTC. This sequence encodes CATFDPETGETQYF.

This clonotype was counted a few times. The genes are TRBV20-1 and TRBJ2-1, with 12 nucleotides matching TRBD2. The CDR3 is 15 amino acids. The junction had 8 bases not matched to a gene; V was cut back by 5 bases and J by 6 bases. Germline V CDR1 and CDR2: DFQATT, SNEGSKA (reference sequence). The CDR3 region is CSAPSTSGRANEQFF. CDR3 DNA: TGCAGTGCTCCCTCGACTAGCGGGAGAGCCAATGAGCAGTTCTTC.

This clonotype was seen only a few times. This chain links TRBV10-3 with TRBJ1-1, with D perhaps matching TRBD1 (5 bases). The V end was cut by 6 bases, the J end by 1 base, with 18 bases between. The V gene's germline CDR1 is ENHRY and CDR2 SYGVKD. This CDR3 is 16 amino acids long. The CDR3 DNA reads TGTGCCATCAGCGGACACATGTCTGGGGGGAACACTGAAGCTTTCTTT. Its translation is CAISGHMSGGNTEAFF.

V gene TRBV3-1 combines with J gene TRBJ2-2; a possible D gene is TRBD2 (6 bases). The V gene lost 4 bases and the J gene lost 1 base, with 13 bases spanning the gap. The CDR3 totals 16 residues. The germline gives CDR1 LGHDT, CDR2 YNNKEL (reference sequence). CDR3 coding DNA: TGTGCCAGCAGCCTTTTCGCCGGGGGGAACACCGGGGAGCTGTTTTTT. This translates into CASSLFAGGNTGELFF.

This clonotype was detected only a few times. The chain is built from TRBV29-1 and TRBJ2-3, with D perhaps TRBD2 (7 bases). The CDR3 runs 15 residues. Germline CDR1 is SQVTM and CDR2 is ANQGSEA. Trimming removed 4 bases at V and 1 base at J, with 15 bases between. For the CDR3, the DNA is TGCAGCGTTGTAGGGGGGGAATCCGGCACAGATACGCAGTATTTT. Amino acids: CSVVGGESGTDTQYF.

This clonotype has more than one count but fewer than ten. In DNA, the CDR3 is TGTGCCACCAGCAGAGGGTCAGGGCAGCACGAAAAACTGTTTTTT. Its protein is CATSRGSGQHEKLFF. This chain uses TRBV15 with TRBJ1-4; D possibly corresponds to TRBD1 (5 bases). The CDR3 has 15 amino acids. Germline CDR1 reads LNHNV; CDR2 reads YYDKDF (reference sequence). Trimming stripped 1 base from V and 8 bases from J, with 14 bases between.

This sequence joins TRBV20-1 and TRBJ2-7; D call uncertain. V dropped 2 bases and J dropped 4 bases, with 12 bases sitting between them. Germline V gene sequence: CDR1 DFQATT, CDR2 SNEGSKA (reference sequence). This CDR3 has 13 amino acids. CDR3 amino acids: CSARTPAPYEQYF. For the CDR3, the DNA is TGCAGTGCTAGAACCCCAGCGCCGTACGAGCAGTACTTC.

The J gene is TRBJ2-5, the V gene TRBV27; 10 bases map to TRBD2. CDR3 size: 15 residues. Germline-derived CDR1 and CDR2 are MNHEY and SMNVEV (reference sequence). V was pared by 7 bases and J by 5 bases, with 10 bases of the junction left unmatched. CDR3: CASTSSAGGGETQYF. The CDR3 DNA reads TGTGCCAGCACCTCCTCAGCGGGAGGGGGTGAGACCCAGTACTTC.